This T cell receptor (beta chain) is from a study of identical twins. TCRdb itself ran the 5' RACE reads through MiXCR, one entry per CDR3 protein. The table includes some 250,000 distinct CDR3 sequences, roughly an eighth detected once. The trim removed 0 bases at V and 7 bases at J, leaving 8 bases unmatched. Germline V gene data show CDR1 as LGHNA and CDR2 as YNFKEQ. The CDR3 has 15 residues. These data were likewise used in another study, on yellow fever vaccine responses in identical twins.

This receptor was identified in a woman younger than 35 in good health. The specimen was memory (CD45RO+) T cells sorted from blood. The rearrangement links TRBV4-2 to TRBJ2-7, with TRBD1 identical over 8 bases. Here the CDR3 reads CASSQEAGGPGEQYF. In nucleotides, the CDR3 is TGTGCCAGCAGCCAAGAGGCAGGGGGCCCGGGGGAGCAGTACTTC.